This T cell receptor (beta chain) was identified in a study of blood T cell repertoires in COVID-19. The assay was immunoSEQ multiplex PCR, and TCRdb's table has in-frame clones only and misses some. In the table there are 150,000 to 200,000 clones, around four fifths of which are singletons. V lost 4 bases and J lost 0; bases outside the gene matches: 14. CDR1 is SGHKS, CDR2 YYEKEE, per germline (reference sequence). This CDR3 is 18 amino acids long. This chain links TRBV5-5 with TRBJ1-1; 8 positions agree with TRBD1. Sequencing input: peripheral blood. The clonotype was recovered from a man between 70 and 80 years old with acute or convalescent COVID-19. The CDR3 DNA reads TGTGCCAGCAGCCCGTCAGGGGGCTTGGGACCTATGAACACTGAAGCTTTCTTT. Its protein is CASSPSGGLGPMNTEAFF.